Reported below is one T cell receptor (beta chain). These data belong to a study of cytomegalovirus exposure and HLA in healthy donors. The germline V gene has CDR1 SGHRS and CDR2 YFSETQ. The CDR3 runs 17 residues. V gave up 2 bases and J gave up 1 base; unmatched junction bases: 5. The PCR ran on 60 Vbeta and 13 Jbeta primers. TCRdb's table, derived via immunoSEQ multiplex PCR, lists solely in-frame clones and lacks some. Here the sample spans fewer than 250,000 clones, about four fifths being singletons. The chain links TRBV5-1 to TRBJ2-1; 11 nucleotides line up with TRBD2. This receptor was identified in a man under 40 in good health and CMV-seronegative. Sequencing was carried out using PBMCs. In DNA, the CDR3 is TGCGCCAGCAGCTTTGGGACTAGCGGTAGGTCCTACAATGAGCAGTTCTTC. Translated, it gives CASSFGTSGRSYNEQFF.